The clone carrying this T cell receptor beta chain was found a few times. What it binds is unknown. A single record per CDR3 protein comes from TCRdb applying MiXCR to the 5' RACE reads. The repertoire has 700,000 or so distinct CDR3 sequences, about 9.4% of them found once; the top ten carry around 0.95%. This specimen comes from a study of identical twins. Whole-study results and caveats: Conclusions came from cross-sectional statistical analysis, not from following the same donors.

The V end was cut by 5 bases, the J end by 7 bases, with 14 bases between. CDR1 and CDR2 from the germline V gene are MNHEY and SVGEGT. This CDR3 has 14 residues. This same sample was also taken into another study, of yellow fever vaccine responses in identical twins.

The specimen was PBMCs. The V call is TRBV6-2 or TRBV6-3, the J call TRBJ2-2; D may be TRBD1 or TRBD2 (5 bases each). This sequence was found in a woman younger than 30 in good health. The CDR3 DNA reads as TGTGCCAGCAGTGTACCGGGACGAGGCGGGGAGCTGTTTTTT. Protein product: CASSVPGRGGELFF.